This TCR beta chain emerged from a study of blood T cell repertoires in COVID-19. Overall study: Spain, Italy and the United States supplied samples that represented acute and convalescent COVID-19.

This study enrolled people aged roughly 18 to 90 from under 25 US geographic areas. Which cohort a participant joined came from the clinical history participants gave. The CDR3 contains 13 residues. V dropped 2 bases and J dropped 7; count of bases not matched to a gene: 1. In germline, CDR1 is SGHTA, CDR2 FQGNSA. The authors' processing: The authors estimated nucleated cell counts from reference gene primer amplification. The assay was immunoSEQ multiplex PCR, and TCRdb's table has in-frame clones only and misses some. D and trimming come from the DNA, and the V and J calls and clone size come from that table. This table holds about 220,000 clones, more than 80% found once.

The chain combines TRBV7-2 with TRBJ1-2; 10 bases line up with TRBD1. The receptor comes from a woman in her late teens or twenties in a cohort exposed to, infected with or recovered from COVID-19 (not recorded which). Sequencing input: PBMCs or T cells enriched from blood (not recorded which). This CDR3 is CASSLRDRGGYTF. The CDR3 DNA reads TGTGCCAGCAGCTTAAGGGACAGGGGTGGCTACACCTTC. The complete variable domain, with remaining parts taken from reference TRBV7-2 and TRBJ1-2, reads GAGVSQSPSNKVTEKGKDVELRCDPISGHTALYWYRQSLGQGLEFLIYFQGNSAPDKSGLPSDRFSAERTGGSVSTLTIQRTQQEDSAVYLCASSLRDRGGYTFGSGTRLTVV.